The following is a TCR beta chain sequence with its context. Antigen: not known. In TCRdb, the reads were re-called with MiXCR into one record per CDR3 protein. The sample carries 110,000 to 150,000 distinct CDR3 sequences, 25% to 35% recorded once. This specimen belongs to a study of T cell repertoires in cytomegalovirus infection. Study-wide background: The authors relied on CMV epitopes, both recently identified HLA-C-restricted and well-studied HLA-B-restricted.

CDR1 and CDR2 (germline): SQVTM, ANQGSEA. There are 12 residues in the CDR3. With 3 bases clipped from V and 5 bases from J, the junction kept 4 bases outside the gene matches. The V call is TRBV29-1, the J call TRBJ2-7, with 7 bases identical to TRBD1. The sequencing here drew on CD8+ T cells from cultured PBMCs, taken from culture after CMV antigen stimulation. This clonotype was sampled from a human donor in good health (CMV status not recorded). Some clones in this sample may be carry-over from other donors' samples. CDR3: CSVETGYNEQYF. CDR3 DNA sequence: TGCAGCGTTGAGACAGGGTACAACGAGCAGTACTTC.